This T cell receptor beta chain was captured by sequencing in a study of blood T cells in healthy people across ages. Study-level information: About one barcoded beta molecule per two T cells was the capture yield of template switching. Study-wide points: TCR beta diversity, measured per million T cells, fell in a roughly linear way with age.

CDR1 MGHRA and CDR2 YSYEKL come from the germline V gene. This CDR3 comprises 18 residues. This clonotype has a single count. Its antigen remains unknown. Together with a sample-barcoded 5' primer, a J-beta primer mix was included in a second PCR lasting roughly 6 to 12 cycles. Each sample yielded at least 2.5 million CDR3-containing paired-end reads. TCRdb recomputed calls from the 5' RACE reads with MiXCR, one row per CDR3 protein. Altogether fewer than 2,000,000 distinct CDR3 sequences are present, roughly 32% being singletons, with the ten largest covering approximately 11%. V is TRBV4-1 and J is TRBJ2-7, with 13 nucleotides matching TRBD2. The J call is in doubt because the DNA end fits TRBJ2-5 better. The TCR originated in a woman in her thirties in good health. Material: blood. In DNA, the CDR3 is TGCGCCGACAGCCAAGTGTGGACTAGCGGGAGAAACGGGGAGACCCAGTACTTC. The encoded protein is CADSQVWTSGRNGETQYF.